This T cell receptor beta chain was sequenced during a study of OX40 agonist ivuxolimab in advanced cancers. For the study at large: In this cohort, patients received ivuxolimab, an agonistic anti-OX40 (CD134) antibody. From about 20 to 79 years was the age range, with a mean of about 54 years, and over 80% were male. General observations from the study: Relative to CD4+, CD8+ T cells held more expanded clones on average.

In regard to this clone: Its antigen remains unknown.

Libraries were prepared by immunoSEQ multiplex PCR; TCRdb keeps only in-frame clonotypes and omits some of them. Of more than 95,000 clones in the sample, around 90% were seen once. V lost 4 bases to trimming and J lost 3 bases; unmatched junction nucleotides: 6. Germline V gene data show CDR1 as SGHTA and CDR2 as FQGNSA. The CDR3 spans 15 residues. The sequences come from CD4+ or CD8+ T cells sorted from blood, collected in a trial of the OX40 agonist ivuxolimab. The source of this sequence is an adult with an advanced solid tumor such as melanoma, head and neck, liver or kidney cancer. The V and J genes are TRBV7-2 and TRBJ2-1; 7 nucleotides line up with TRBD2. The CDR3 protein is CASSSTTSNYNEQFF. Here the CDR3 DNA reads TGTGCCAGCAGCTCCACGACTAGCAACTACAATGAGCAGTTCTTC. The full variable domain, completed using reference TRBV7-2 and TRBJ2-1, is GAGVSQSPSNKVTEKGKDVELRCDPISGHTALYWYRQSLGQGLEFLIYFQGNSAPDKSGLPSDRFSAERTGGSVSTLTIQRTQQEDSAVYLCASSSTTSNYNEQFFGPGTRLTVL.